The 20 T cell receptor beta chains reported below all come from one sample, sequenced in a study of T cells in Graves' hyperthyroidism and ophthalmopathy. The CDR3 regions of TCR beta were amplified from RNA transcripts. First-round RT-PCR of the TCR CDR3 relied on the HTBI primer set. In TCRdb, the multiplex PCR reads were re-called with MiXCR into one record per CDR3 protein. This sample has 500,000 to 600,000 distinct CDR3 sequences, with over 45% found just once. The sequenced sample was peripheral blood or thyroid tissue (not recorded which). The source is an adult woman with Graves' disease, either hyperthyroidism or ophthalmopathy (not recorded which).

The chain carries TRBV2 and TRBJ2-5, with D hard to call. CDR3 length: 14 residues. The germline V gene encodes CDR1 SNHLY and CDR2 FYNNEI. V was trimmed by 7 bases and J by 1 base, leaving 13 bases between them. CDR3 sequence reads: CASKGFQSQETQYF. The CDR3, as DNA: TGTGCCAGCAAAGGGTTTCAATCCCAAGAGACCCAGTACTTC.

The CDR3 coding sequence is TGTGCCACCGGCTTCCGGGACAGGGAGCTTGAAAAACTGTTTTTT. Its protein product is CATGFRDRELEKLFF. This rearrangement joins TRBV15 to TRBJ1-4; 9 nucleotides align to TRBD1. The length of the CDR3 is 15 residues. Germline assignment: CDR1 LNHNV and CDR2 YYDKDF (reference sequence). V dropped 8 bases and J dropped 7; count of bases not matched to a gene: 11.

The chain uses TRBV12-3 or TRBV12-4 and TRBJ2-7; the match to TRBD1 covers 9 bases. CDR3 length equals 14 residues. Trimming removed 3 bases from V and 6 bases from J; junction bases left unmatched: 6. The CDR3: CASSLWDRVAEQYF. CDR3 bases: TGTGCCAGCAGTTTGTGGGACAGGGTTGCCGAGCAGTACTTC.

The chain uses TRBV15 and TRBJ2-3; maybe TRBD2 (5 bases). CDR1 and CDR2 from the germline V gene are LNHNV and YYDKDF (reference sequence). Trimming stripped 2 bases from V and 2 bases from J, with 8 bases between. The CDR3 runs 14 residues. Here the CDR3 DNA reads TGTGCCACCAGCAGAATCGGGGTCACAGATACGCAGTATTTT. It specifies CATSRIGVTDTQYF.

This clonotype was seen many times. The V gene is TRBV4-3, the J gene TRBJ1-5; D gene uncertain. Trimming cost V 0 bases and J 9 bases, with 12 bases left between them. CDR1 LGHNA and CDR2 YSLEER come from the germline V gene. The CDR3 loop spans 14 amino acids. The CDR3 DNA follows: TGCGCCAGCAGCCAAGAGGTGGAGGGAATGCCCCAGCATTTT. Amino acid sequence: CASSQEVEGMPQHF.

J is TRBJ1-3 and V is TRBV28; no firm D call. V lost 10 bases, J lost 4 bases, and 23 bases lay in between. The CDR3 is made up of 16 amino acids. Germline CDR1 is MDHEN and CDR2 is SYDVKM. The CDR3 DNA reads TGTGCCACTTCCCCACAGTGGAACGAATACGGAAACACCATATATTTT. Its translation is CATSPQWNEYGNTIYF.

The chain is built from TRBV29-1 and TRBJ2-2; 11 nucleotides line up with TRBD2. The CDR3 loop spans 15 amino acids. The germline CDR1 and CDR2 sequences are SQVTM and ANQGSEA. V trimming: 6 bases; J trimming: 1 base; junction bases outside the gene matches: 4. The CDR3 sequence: CSVTTSGGNTGELFF. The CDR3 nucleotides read TGCAGCGTCACAACTAGCGGGGGGAACACCGGGGAGCTGTTTTTT.

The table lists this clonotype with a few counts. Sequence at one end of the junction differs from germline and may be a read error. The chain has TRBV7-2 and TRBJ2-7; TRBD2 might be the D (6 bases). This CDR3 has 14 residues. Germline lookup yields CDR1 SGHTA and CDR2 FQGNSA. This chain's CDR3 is CASSLGGASYEQYF. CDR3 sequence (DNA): TGCGCCAGCAGCTTGGGAGGCGCCTCCTACGAGCAGTACTTC.

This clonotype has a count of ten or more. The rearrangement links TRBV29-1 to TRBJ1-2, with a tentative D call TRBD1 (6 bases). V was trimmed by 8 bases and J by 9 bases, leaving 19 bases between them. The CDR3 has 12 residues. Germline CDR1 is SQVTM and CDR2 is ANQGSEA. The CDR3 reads CSTKEDSQSYTF. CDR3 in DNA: TGCAGCACCAAAGAGGACAGTCAGAGCTACACCTTC.

The CDR3: CASSHRDVTEAFF. DNA of the CDR3: TGTGCCAGCAGCCACCGGGACGTCACTGAAGCTTTCTTT. The chain employs TRBV7-9 and TRBJ1-1; a possible D gene is TRBD1 (5 bases). CDR1 is SEHNR and CDR2 is FQNEAQ in the germline V gene (reference sequence). The ends were cut back, 5 bases at V and 4 bases at J, with 11 bases in the middle. There are 13 residues in the CDR3.

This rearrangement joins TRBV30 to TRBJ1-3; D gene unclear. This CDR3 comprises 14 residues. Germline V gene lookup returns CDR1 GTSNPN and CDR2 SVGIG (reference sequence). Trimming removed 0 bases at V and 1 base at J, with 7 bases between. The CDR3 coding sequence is TGTGCCTGGAGTGTAATACCTTCTGGAAACACCATATATTTT. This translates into CAWSVIPSGNTIYF.

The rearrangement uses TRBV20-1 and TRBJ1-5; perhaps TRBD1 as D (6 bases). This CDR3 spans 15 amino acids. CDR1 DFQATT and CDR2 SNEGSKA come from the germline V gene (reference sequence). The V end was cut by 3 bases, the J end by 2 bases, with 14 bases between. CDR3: CSASSGAGGNQPQHF. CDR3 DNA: TGCAGTGCTAGTTCGGGGGCCGGGGGCAATCAGCCCCAGCATTTT.

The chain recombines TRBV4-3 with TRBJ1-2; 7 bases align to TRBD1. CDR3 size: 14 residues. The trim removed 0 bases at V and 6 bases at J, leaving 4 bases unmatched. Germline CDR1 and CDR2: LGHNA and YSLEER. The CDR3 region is CASSQEQGLDGYTF. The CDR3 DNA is TGCGCCAGCAGCCAAGAACAGGGGTTAGATGGCTACACCTTC.

CDR3 protein: CSALSTGLGYTF. The CDR3 DNA reads as TGCAGTGCTCTCTCGACGGGACTAGGCTACACCTTC. This sequence joins TRBV20-1 and TRBJ1-2; a weak D match, TRBD1 (5 bases). Between the trimmed V and J ends, which lost 5 bases and 8 bases, there was a span of 15 bases. This CDR3 region has 12 residues. Germline V gene data show CDR1 as DFQATT and CDR2 as SNEGSKA (reference sequence).

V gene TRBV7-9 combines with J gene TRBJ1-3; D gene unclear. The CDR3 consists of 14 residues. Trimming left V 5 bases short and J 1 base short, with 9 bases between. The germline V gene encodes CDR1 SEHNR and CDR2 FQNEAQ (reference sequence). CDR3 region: CASSHGSSGNTIYF. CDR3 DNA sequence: TGTGCCAGCAGCCACGGGTCGTCTGGAAACACCATATATTTT.

The CDR3 is CASSISGSEQPQHF. DNA for the CDR3: TGTGCCAGTAGTATTTCGGGCAGCGAGCAGCCCCAGCATTTT. The chain couples TRBV19 to TRBJ1-5; D not resolved. CDR1 and CDR2 (germline): LNHDA, SQIVND (reference sequence). V lost 3 bases to trimming and J lost 7 bases, with 13 bases between them. The CDR3 spans 14 residues.

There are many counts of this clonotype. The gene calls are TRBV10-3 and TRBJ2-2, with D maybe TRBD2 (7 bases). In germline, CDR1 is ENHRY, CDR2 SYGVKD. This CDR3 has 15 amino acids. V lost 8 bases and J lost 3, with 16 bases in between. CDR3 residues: CAIPRGGQDTGELFF. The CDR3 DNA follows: TGTGCCATCCCAAGGGGGGGGCAGGACACCGGGGAGCTGTTTTTT.

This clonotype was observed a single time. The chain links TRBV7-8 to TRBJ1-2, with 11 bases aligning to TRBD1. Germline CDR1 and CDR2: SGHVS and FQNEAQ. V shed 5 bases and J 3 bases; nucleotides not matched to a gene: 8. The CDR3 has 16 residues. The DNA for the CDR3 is TGTGCCAGCAGCCCCCGGACAGGGGGCGTTCACTATGGCTACACCTTC. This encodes CASSPRTGGVHYGYTF.

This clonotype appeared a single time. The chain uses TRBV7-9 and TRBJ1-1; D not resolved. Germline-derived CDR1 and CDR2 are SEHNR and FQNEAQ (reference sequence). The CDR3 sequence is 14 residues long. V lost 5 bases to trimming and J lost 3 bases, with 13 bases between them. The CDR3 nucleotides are TGTGCCAGCAGCCCTCAGAGACGGGACACTGAAGCTTTCTTT. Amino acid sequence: CASSPQRRDTEAFF.

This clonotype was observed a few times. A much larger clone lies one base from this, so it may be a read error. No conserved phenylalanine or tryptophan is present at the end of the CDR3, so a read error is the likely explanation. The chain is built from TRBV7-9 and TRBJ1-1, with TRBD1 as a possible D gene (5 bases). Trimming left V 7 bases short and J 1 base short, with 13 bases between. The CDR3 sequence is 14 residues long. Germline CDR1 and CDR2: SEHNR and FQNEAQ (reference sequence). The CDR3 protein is CASILHGGNTEAFS. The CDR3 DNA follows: TGTGCCAGCATCCTCCACGGGGGGAACACTGAAGCTTTCTCT.